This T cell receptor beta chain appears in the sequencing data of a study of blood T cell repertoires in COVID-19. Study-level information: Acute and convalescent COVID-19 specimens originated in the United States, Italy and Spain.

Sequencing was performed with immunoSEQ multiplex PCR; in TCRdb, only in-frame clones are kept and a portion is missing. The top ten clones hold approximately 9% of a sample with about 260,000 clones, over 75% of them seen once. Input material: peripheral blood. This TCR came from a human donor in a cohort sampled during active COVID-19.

CDR3 DNA sequence: TGTGCCAGCAGCACAACAGGGGATCAGCCCCAGCATTTT. Translated, it gives CASSTTGDQPQHF. This chain connects TRBV7-2 to TRBJ1-5; 7 bases fit TRBD1. Germline V gene lookup returns CDR1 SGHTA and CDR2 FQGNSA. The junction had 3 bases not matched to a gene; V was cut back by 5 bases and J by 5 bases. The CDR3 length is 13 residues.